A single T cell receptor (beta chain) is shown here with its context. The antigen remains undetermined. Losses at the gene ends were 4 bases for V and 2 bases for J; bases not matched to a gene: 3. Looked up from germline, CDR1 is SQVTM and CDR2 is ANQGSEA. CDR3 size: 13 residues. Specified treatment: oral pan-JAK inhibitor, 5-10 mg twice daily. This sample was taken from a study of CD8+ T cells in alopecia areata. Study-wide points: Besides other cells, scalp samples also yield sequences of resident alphabeta T cells from normal skin.

Extracted RNA was reverse transcribed into cDNA, the sequencing template. TCRdb's table, derived via immunoSEQ multiplex PCR, lists solely in-frame clones and lacks some. The sample lists 180,000 or so clones, approximately 50% occurring once. The J gene is TRBJ2-3, the V gene TRBV29-1; TRBD2 matches 7 bases. This TCR derives from a human donor with alopecia areata. The material sequenced was CD8+ T cells sorted from blood, taken at week 52, from a patient treated with tofacitinib. The DNA for the CDR3 is TGCAGCGTTGTGGGACTACCCACAGATACGCAGTATTTT. This codes for CSVVGLPTDTQYF.